This passage covers 10 T cell receptor beta chains from one sample sequenced in a study of blood T cells in healthy people across ages. Primed by a sample-barcoded 5' primer and a J-beta primer mix, a second PCR proceeded for about 7 to 11 cycles. TCRdb ran MiXCR on the 5' RACE reads and lists one entry per CDR3 protein. Among under 1,000,000 distinct CDR3 sequences listed, around 36% were seen once. The sample taken for sequencing was blood. The receptors were sampled from a man aged 18 to 30 in good health.

The sample holds a few counts of this clonotype. The chain combines TRBV27 with TRBJ1-2; TRBD1 matches at 8 bases. This CDR3 has 13 amino acids. The germline CDR1 and CDR2 sequences are MNHEY and SMNVEV (reference sequence). The trim removed 7 bases at V and 2 bases at J, leaving 3 bases unmatched. The CDR3 region is CASKQGGNYGYTF. Here the CDR3 DNA reads TGTGCCAGCAAACAGGGGGGGAACTATGGCTACACCTTC.

The chain couples TRBV20-1 to TRBJ2-7, with D possibly being TRBD1 or TRBD2 (5 bases each). This CDR3 is built from 14 residues. Between the trimmed V and J ends, which lost 4 bases and 5 bases, there was a span of 18 bases. CDR1 is DFQATT, CDR2 SNEGSKA, per germline (reference sequence). CDR3 in amino acids: CSAKVPRDQDEQYF. CDR3 DNA: TGCAGTGCTAAAGTTCCAAGGGACCAGGACGAGCAGTACTTC.

Comments on this clonotype: A much larger clone sits a single nucleotide away, making a read error possible. This rearrangement joins TRBV27 to TRBJ2-1; 12 nucleotides agree with TRBD1. This CDR3 is 15 amino acids long. CDR1 MNHEY and CDR2 SMNVEV come from the germline V gene (reference sequence). Trimming at V came to 5 bases and at J to 13 bases, leaving 12 bases not matched to a gene. CDR3 residues: CASSPGTGGKETQFF. CDR3 sequence (DNA): TGTGCCAGCAGTCCCGGGACAGGGGGCAAGGAGACCCAGTTCTTC.

This chain's CDR3 is CSVGQGANEKLFF. DNA for the CDR3: TGCAGCGTCGGGCAGGGTGCTAATGAAAAACTGTTTTTT. V is TRBV29-1 and J is TRBJ1-4, with D possibly being TRBD1 (5 bases). CDR1 is SQVTM, CDR2 ANQGSEA, per germline. The CDR3 runs to 13 residues. Trimming left V 6 bases short and J 3 bases short, with 11 bases between.

The rearrangement uses TRBV29-1 and TRBJ1-2; the match to TRBD1 covers 7 bases. V trimming: 1 base; J trimming: 7 bases; junction bases outside the gene matches: 9. The length of the CDR3 is 14 residues. Germline CDR1 is SQVTM and CDR2 is ANQGSEA. Here the CDR3 DNA reads TGCAGCGTTGAAGGAGGTAGGGGGCTCAGTGGCTACACCTTC. As protein: CSVEGGRGLSGYTF.

Ten or more counts support this clonotype. The J gene is TRBJ1-2, the V gene TRBV4-3, with D possibly TRBD1 on 6 matching bases. The V gene's germline CDR1 is LGHNA and CDR2 YSLEER. Trimming removed 3 bases at V and 4 bases at J, with 15 bases between. This CDR3 is 15 amino acids long. The DNA for the CDR3 is TGCGCCAGCAGCCAGGGGGACAAAAGGATCTATGGCTACACCTTC. Translating gives CASSQGDKRIYGYTF.

This clonotype was counted only a few times. This CDR3 reads CASSRNLDRDSPLHF. The CDR3 nucleotides are TGTGCCAGCAGCCGAAACCTTGACAGGGACTCACCCCTCCACTTT. The chain uses TRBV11-1 and TRBJ1-6; the match to TRBD1 covers 7 bases. Germline loops: CDR1 SGHAT, CDR2 FQDESV (reference sequence). The junction had 11 bases not matched to a gene; V was cut back by 5 bases and J by 10 bases. The CDR3 spans 15 residues.

The V call is TRBV7-2, the J call TRBJ2-1, with D unresolved. The end of the DNA fits TRBJ2-7 better, so the J call may be wrong. The CDR3 loop spans 16 amino acids. Germline V gene sequence: CDR1 SGHTA, CDR2 FQGNSA. The CDR3 sequence: CASSTYTVSSYNEQYF. CDR3 in DNA: TGTGCCAGCAGCACCTACACAGTGAGCTCCTACAATGAGCAGTACTTC.

This clonotype was seen only a few times. The chain has TRBV20-1 and TRBJ1-1, with D hard to call. Trimming left V 2 bases short and J 5 bases short, with 12 bases between. CDR3 length: 13 residues. Germline V gene lookup returns CDR1 DFQATT and CDR2 SNEGSKA (reference sequence). The CDR3 region has the DNA TGCAGTGCTAGAAGTTGGCTGGGGACTGAAGCTTTCTTT. This gives the protein CSARSWLGTEAFF.

This clonotype occurred many times. The V gene is TRBV12-3 or TRBV12-4, the J gene TRBJ2-7; D unclear. This CDR3 has 13 residues. Trimming removed 2 bases at V and 3 bases at J, with 8 bases between. CDR3 amino acids: CASSLSQLYEQYF. The CDR3 DNA reads as TGTGCCAGCAGTTTATCCCAGCTCTACGAGCAGTACTTC.